These 8 T cell receptor beta chains came from one sample sequenced in a study of cytomegalovirus exposure and HLA in healthy donors. The study ran its PCR with 60 Vbeta and 13 Jbeta primers. The protocol was immunoSEQ multiplex PCR, while the TCRdb copy is restricted to in-frame clones and leaves out a portion. The repertoire holds over 100,000 clones, roughly 71% seen once, with 5.4% in the top ten. Sequenced input: PBMCs. These receptors originate from a woman aged 70-85 years in good health and CMV-seropositive.

This clone was detected only a few times. This chain uses TRBV18 with TRBJ2-5; 12 nucleotides agree with TRBD2. The CDR3 is made up of 16 amino acids. Germline CDR1 reads KGHSH; CDR2 reads LQKENI. The V and J ends lost 4 bases and 2 bases, in that order; junction bases with no gene match: 5. The CDR3 region is CASSLTSGGSQETQYF. CDR3 nucleotides: TGTGCCAGCTCACTGACTAGCGGGGGATCTCAAGAGACCCAGTACTTC.

The rearrangement uses TRBV5-3 and TRBJ1-5, with unresolved D. TRBV5-3 is flagged as an ORF with uncertain function. The CDR3 loop spans 15 amino acids. CDR3 sequence: CVLLTGGKRNQPQHF. The CDR3 nucleotides read TGTGTCCTTCTCACTGGAGGGAAGCGCAATCAGCCCCAGCATTTT.

J is TRBJ2-6 and V is TRBV11-2; 7 bases match TRBD1. Per the germline V gene, CDR1 is SGHAT and CDR2 is FQNNGV. CDR3 length equals 16 residues. With V trimmed by 5 bases and J by 2 bases, 6 bases remained unmatched. The CDR3 loop reads CASSRLTGPGANVLTF. CDR3 in DNA: TGTGCCAGCAGCCGATTGACAGGGCCTGGGGCCAACGTCCTGACTTTC.

V usage is TRBV30 and J usage is TRBJ2-3; tentatively, D is TRBD1 (5 bases). V lost 4 bases and J lost 2, with 7 bases in between. This CDR3 is 12 amino acids long. Germline V gives CDR1 GTSNPN, CDR2 SVGIG (reference sequence). CDR3 residues: CAWKGFTDTQYF. CDR3 coding DNA: TGTGCCTGGAAGGGGTTCACAGATACGCAGTATTTT.

The rearrangement uses TRBV5-1 and TRBJ2-1; 7 bases agree with TRBD1. Germline V gene sequence: CDR1 SGHRS, CDR2 YFSETQ. The V segment lost 2 bases and the J segment 9 bases; nucleotides outside the gene matches: 5. CDR3 size: 13 residues. The CDR3 coding sequence is TGCGCCAGCAGCTTCGAGGGGGCGGGTGAGCAGTTCTTC. It codes for CASSFEGAGEQFF.

The chain has TRBV29-1 and TRBJ1-2; the match to TRBD1 covers 7 bases. V lost 4 bases to trimming and J lost 1 base; unmatched junction nucleotides: 3. Germline V lookup: CDR1 SQVTM, CDR2 ANQGSEA. The CDR3 consists of 13 residues. Here the CDR3 reads CSVVGTVNYGYTF. DNA of the CDR3: TGCAGCGTTGTTGGGACAGTTAACTATGGCTACACCTTC.

V usage is TRBV19 and J usage is TRBJ2-2; D remains unclear. The CDR3 extends over 15 amino acids. Germline V gives CDR1 LNHDA, CDR2 SQIVND (reference sequence). The V end lost 2 bases, the J end lost 2 bases, and 9 bases lay between the germline ends. This chain's CDR3 is CASSIPQLNTGELFF. CDR3 DNA sequence: TGTGCCAGTAGTATACCCCAACTTAACACCGGGGAGCTGTTTTTT.

J is TRBJ2-1 and V is TRBV5-4; 7 bases align to TRBD1. V gave up 5 bases and J gave up 0 bases; unmatched junction bases: 5. CDR1 and CDR2 from the germline V gene are SGHNT and YYREEE (reference sequence). The CDR3 sequence is 15 residues long. The CDR3 DNA follows: TGTGCCAGCAGACAGGACAGGCCCTCCTACAATGAGCAGTTCTTC. Protein product: CASRQDRPSYNEQFF.